This TCR beta chain is drawn from a study of blood T cell repertoires in COVID-19. Overall study: The United States, Italy and Spain supplied acute and convalescent COVID-19 samples.

Turning to this clone: The same CDR3 arises from other DNA sequences in this sample as well.

This CDR3 region has 11 residues. V shed 6 bases and J shed 4 bases, with 7 bases lying between them. Germline assignment: CDR1 SNHLY and CDR2 FYNNEI. Original methodology: The authors estimated nucleated cell counts from reference gene primer amplification. Using immunoSEQ multiplex PCR, the repertoire was profiled, and TCRdb retains in-frame clones only, with some absent. The DNA gave D and trimming, while V, J and clone size come from that table. Here the sample spans about 500,000 clones, roughly nine tenths being singletons. Sequenced input: peripheral blood. This chain connects TRBV2 to TRBJ2-7; D not certain. The sequence derives from a woman in her forties or fifties with COVID-19, enrolled during active disease. CDR3 DNA sequence: TGTGCCAGCAGCACTGCGTACGAGCAGTACTTC. It translates to CASSTAYEQYF.